Following are 21 T cell receptor beta chains from one sample sequenced in a study of T cells after yellow fever vaccination. TCRdb ran MiXCR on the 5' RACE reads and lists one entry per CDR3 protein. The data hold roughly 100,000 distinct CDR3 sequences, with 7.5% to 10% observed a single time. The sequences come from CD8+ T cells not binding an NS4B(214-222) dextramer, sorted from PBMCs, collected approximately 15 days after the first yellow fever vaccination. Every receptor here comes from a man between 18 and 29 years old who received the YFV17D yellow fever vaccine.

The chain links TRBV21-1 to TRBJ2-5; whether TRBD1, the table's D call, matches the DNA was not checked. TRBV21-1 is listed as a pseudogene. CDR3 size: 15 residues. CDR3 DNA: TGTGCCAGCAGCATACTGGACAGGGATGGGAAGACCCAGTACTTC. Translating gives CASSILDRDGKTQYF.

The V call is TRBV4-2, the J call TRBJ2-2; D not certain. V lost 1 base and J 2 bases, leaving 5 bases between the germline ends. Looked up from germline, CDR1 is LGHNA and CDR2 is YNFKEQ. This CDR3 has 14 residues. The CDR3 DNA reads as TGTGCCAGCAGCCAAGCATTAAACACCGGGGAGCTGTTTTTT. Translating it yields CASSQALNTGELFF.

This clonotype was found a few times. The rearrangement joins TRBV6-1 to TRBJ1-5, with 8 bases lining up with TRBD1. The germline gives CDR1 MNHNS, CDR2 SASEGT. This CDR3 is built from 15 residues. Losses at the gene ends were 6 bases for V and 2 bases for J; bases not matched to a gene: 6. CDR3 nucleotide sequence: TGTGCCAGCAGGGTCCCGGGACAGGGCAATCAGCCCCAGCATTTT. This gives the protein CASRVPGQGNQPQHF.

The V and J genes are TRBV4-3 and TRBJ2-7; no reliable D call. CDR3 length equals 14 residues. V was shortened by 5 bases and J by 0 bases, with 11 bases between the two germline ends. Germline CDR1 and CDR2: LGHNA and YSLEER. CDR3 sequence (DNA): TGCGCCAGCAGCTATACACTAAGCTCCTACGAGCAGTACTTC. The encoded protein is CASSYTLSSYEQYF.

In its sample, this clonotype was seen a few times. The rearrangement uses TRBV5-1 and TRBJ1-2, with D uncertain. CDR1 is SGHRS and CDR2 is YFSETQ in the germline V gene. V shed 5 bases and J shed 3 bases, with 5 bases lying between them. The CDR3 length is 11 residues. The CDR3 bases are TGCGCCAGCAGGCTATACTATGGCTACACCTTC. Amino acids: CASRLYYGYTF.

This clonotype was recorded at least ten times. The chain carries TRBV5-1 and TRBJ2-1; tentatively, D is TRBD2 (5 bases). V was shortened by 0 bases and J by 4 bases, with 14 bases between the two germline ends. Germline values: CDR1 SGHRS, CDR2 YFSETQ. CDR3 length equals 16 residues. CDR3: CASSLAGVLRYNEQFF. The DNA for the CDR3 is TGCGCCAGCAGCTTGGCCGGGGTCCTCCGATACAATGAGCAGTTCTTC.

The V gene is TRBV11-1, the J gene TRBJ2-7; 8 nucleotides match TRBD1. The germline V gene has CDR1 SGHAT and CDR2 FQDESV (reference sequence). This CDR3 contains 16 residues. The junction had 11 bases not matched to a gene; V was cut back by 4 bases and J by 3 bases. The CDR3 region has the DNA TGTGCCAGCAGCTCGAGTCCCGGGACAGGCTACTACGAGCAGTACGTC. Its translation is CASSSSPGTGYYEQYV.

The chain has TRBV5-1 and TRBJ1-2; 7 bases are a match to TRBD1. Germline loops: CDR1 SGHRS, CDR2 YFSETQ. With V trimmed by 4 bases and J by 2 bases, 8 bases remained unmatched. This CDR3 comprises 15 residues. CDR3 sequence (DNA): TGCGCCAGCAGCCAGACGACAGGGAAGAACTATGGCTACACCTTC. Its translation: CASSQTTGKNYGYTF.

The chain combines TRBV11-2 with TRBJ2-1; 11 bases match TRBD2. J gave up 2 bases and V 7 bases, and 1 base lay outside the gene matches. Germline V CDR1 and CDR2: SGHAT, FQNNGV. This CDR3 region has 14 residues. The CDR3 reads CASKLAGAYNEQFF. Written as DNA, the CDR3 is TGTGCCAGCAAACTAGCGGGGGCCTACAATGAGCAGTTCTTC.

A few counts support this clonotype. This rearrangement joins TRBV5-1 to TRBJ2-1; perhaps TRBD2 as D (6 bases). Deletions cut 1 base from V and 0 bases from J, with 29 bases between. CDR3 length equals 22 residues. Per the germline V gene, CDR1 is SGHRS and CDR2 is YFSETQ. In nucleotides, the CDR3 is TGCGCCAGCAGCTTGCGGGGGTATCAATCCCGTACTCTCATTACCTCCTACAATGAGCAGTTCTTC. Its protein product is CASSLRGYQSRTLITSYNEQFF.

This clonotype was counted a few times. V gene TRBV6-5 combines with J gene TRBJ2-7; D perhaps matches TRBD1 (5 bases). V dropped 4 bases and J dropped 2 bases, with 15 bases sitting between them. The CDR3 sequence is 15 residues long. In germline, CDR1 is MNHEY, CDR2 SVGAGI. The CDR3: CASSSVFGQTYEQYV. The CDR3 nucleotides read TGTGCCAGCAGTTCCGTCTTCGGACAAACCTACGAGCAGTACGTC.

The table lists this clonotype with many counts. This chain connects TRBV14 to TRBJ2-5, with 7 bases matching TRBD1. The V segment lost 4 bases and the J segment 2 bases; nucleotides outside the gene matches: 7. The germline gives CDR1 SGHDN, CDR2 FVKESK. This CDR3 is 15 amino acids long. The CDR3 sequence is CASSRLTGTQETQYF. The CDR3 DNA follows: TGTGCCAGCAGCCGCTTGACAGGGACACAAGAGACCCAGTACTTC.

This clonotype has a count of ten or more. The chain employs TRBV6-5 and TRBJ2-2; no clear D gene. This CDR3 comprises 14 residues. Per the germline V gene, CDR1 is MNHEY and CDR2 is SVGAGI. V lost 1 base and J lost 4, with 7 bases in between. The CDR3 loop is CASSYYGFTGELFF. The CDR3 DNA sequence: TGTGCCAGCAGTTACTACGGATTCACCGGGGAGCTGTTTTTT.

This chain links TRBV6-1 with TRBJ1-1, with 8 bases lining up with TRBD1. CDR1 and CDR2 (germline): MNHNS, SASEGT. The CDR3 runs 15 residues. J gave up 7 bases and V 6 bases, and 13 bases lay outside the gene matches. CDR3: CASSPKARGLGEAFF. The DNA for the CDR3 is TGTGCCAGCAGCCCGAAAGCCAGGGGGCTGGGTGAAGCTTTCTTT.

This clonotype was seen a few times. The CDR3, as DNA: TGTGCCAGCACCCTTCTAGCGGGGGCCTACAATGAGCAGTTCTTC. Its protein is CASTLLAGAYNEQFF. J is TRBJ2-1 and V is TRBV6-5; TRBD2 matches 10 bases. The CDR3 sequence is 15 residues long. With V trimmed by 7 bases and J by 2 bases, 5 bases remained unmatched. The germline CDR1 and CDR2 sequences are MNHEY and SVGAGI.

The chain links TRBV4-2 to TRBJ1-2; D may be TRBD1 (5 bases). The V and J ends lost 5 bases and 2 bases respectively, with 12 bases between them. This CDR3 spans 14 amino acids. CDR1 and CDR2 (germline): LGHNA, YNFKEQ. The CDR3 nucleotides read TGTGCCAGCAGCTATCCGGGGGGGAACTATGGCTACACCTTC. It specifies CASSYPGGNYGYTF.

This clonotype was found a few times. The V gene is TRBV30, the J gene TRBJ1-1; D is unclear. Germline-derived CDR1 and CDR2 are GTSNPN and SVGIG (reference sequence). This CDR3 has 12 residues. V shed 0 bases and J shed 7 bases, with 9 bases lying between them. In DNA, the CDR3 is TGTGCCTGGAGTGTATTTGAGATTGAAGCTTTCTTT. Its protein is CAWSVFEIEAFF.

This clonotype came up a few times. The chain has TRBV7-6 and TRBJ2-1, with TRBD2 identical over 12 bases. V lost 6 bases, J lost 10 bases, and 10 bases stayed unmatched. Looked up from germline, CDR1 is SGHVS and CDR2 is FNYEAQ. This CDR3 has 15 residues. CDR3 coding DNA: TGTGCCAGCAGTACTAGCGGGGGGCCTGCTTTGGAGCAGTTCTTC. Translation gives CASSTSGGPALEQFF. Supplemented by reference TRBV7-6 and TRBJ2-1, the full variable domain reads GAGVSQSPRYKVTKRGQDVALRCDPISGHVSLYWYRQALGQGPEFLTYFNYEAQQDKSGLPNDRFSAERPEGSISTLTIQRTEQRDSAMYRCASSTSGGPALEQFFGPGTRLTVL.

This clonotype showed up just a few times. This chain joins TRBV7-9 and TRBJ1-6; TRBD1 matches 9 bases. In germline, CDR1 is SEHNR, CDR2 FQNEAQ (reference sequence). Unmatched junction bases numbered 8, after V lost 6 bases and J lost 5 bases. The CDR3 extends over 16 amino acids. The chain's CDR3 is CASSPTYRGHNSPLHF. The CDR3 DNA reads TGTGCCAGCAGTCCAACCTACAGGGGGCATAATTCACCCCTCCACTTT.

This clonotype was seen at least ten times. The genes are TRBV6-4 and TRBJ2-3; D is unclear. This CDR3 is built from 17 residues. Trimming removed 0 bases at V and 1 base at J, with 14 bases between. The germline gives CDR1 MRHNA, CDR2 SNTAGT. The CDR3 reads CASSDSTSPSGTDTQYF. CDR3 nucleotides: TGTGCCAGCAGTGACTCGACGAGCCCCTCGGGCACAGATACGCAGTATTTT.

This clonotype was found many times. This chain links TRBV7-2 with TRBJ2-3; weak D call: TRBD1 (5 bases). Trimming removed 5 bases from V and 1 base from J, with 13 bases in between. This CDR3 has 15 residues. The V gene's germline CDR1 is SGHTA and CDR2 FQGNSA. This CDR3 reads CASSLYSGRTDTQYF. Here the CDR3 DNA reads TGTGCCAGCAGCCTGTATTCAGGGCGCACAGATACGCAGTATTTT. The whole variable domain, remainder taken from reference TRBV7-2 and TRBJ2-3, is GAGVSQSPSNKVTEKGKDVELRCDPISGHTALYWYRQSLGQGLEFLIYFQGNSAPDKSGLPSDRFSAERTGGSVSTLTIQRTQQEDSAVYLCASSLYSGRTDTQYFGPGTRLTVL.